This TCR beta chain was identified during a study of cytomegalovirus exposure and HLA in healthy donors. Findings of the study overall: The records held CMV serostatus as the only immune exposure information. In a later analysis, a genetic analysis reported fewer productive-TCR N-insertions in an Asian-associated ancestry cluster than the cohort average.

The germline CDR1 and CDR2 sequences are LNHDA and SQIVND (reference sequence). The CDR3 length is 14 residues. V was clipped by 7 bases and J by 1 base; unmatched bases: 6. The study ran its PCR with 60 Vbeta and 13 Jbeta primers. Profiled with immunoSEQ multiplex PCR; TCRdb holds only in-frame clones, not every one. The table for this sample gives about 140,000 clones. At collection, donors were nominally healthy, but unrecorded immune exposures were probable. Worth noting for this clone: As yet, its antigen is unknown.

Source material: PBMCs. The gene calls are TRBV19 and TRBJ1-1, with 7 bases identical to TRBD1. The sequence was obtained from a male donor in good health and CMV-seronegative. Here the CDR3 DNA reads TGTGCCAGTAAAAAACAGGGGAAGAACACTGAAGCTTTCTTT. Residues: CASKKQGKNTEAFF.